These T cell receptor beta chains were read from a single sample in a study of identical twins. TCRdb re-analysed the 5' RACE reads in MiXCR, keeping a single row per CDR3 protein. The data contain 650,000 to 750,000 distinct CDR3 sequences, around 20% of them singletons. These data also formed part of another study, on T cells expressing NK-cell markers.

Sequencing input: PBMCs. The receptor set was obtained from a woman aged 18-29 years in good health. Each CDR3 is given with its conserved first and last residue. Each record gives: CDR3 DNA, CDR3 protein, J gene, D gene, V gene, clone size. D genes are given only for firm matches. Rows give clone size only sometimes, using once, few, many, or a class for an expanded clone.

DNA: TGCAGTGCTGAGCGGGGGGGCCTTTACGAGCAGTACTTC
CDR3: CSAERGGLYEQYF
J: TRBJ2-7
D: TRBD2
V: TRBV20-1
size: few

DNA: TGTGCCAGCAGCGTAGCCCCAACAGGGAACACTGAAGCTTTCTTT
CDR3: CASSVAPTGNTEAFF
J: TRBJ1-1
D: -
V: TRBV9
size: once

DNA: TGTGCCAGCAGTTACTCGCTAGCGGGCTCCTACGAGCAGTACTTC
CDR3: CASSYSLAGSYEQYF
J: TRBJ2-7
D: TRBD2
V: TRBV6-5
size: many

DNA: TGCAGTGCTCGAGCGGACCTCCGCGATGGCTACACCTTC
CDR3: CSARADLRDGYTF
J: TRBJ1-2
D: -
V: TRBV20-1
size: few

DNA: TGTGCCAGCAGCTGGGGAGGGATAAGGGAGCAGTTCTTC
CDR3: CASSWGGIREQFF
J: TRBJ2-1
D: TRBD2
V: TRBV7-2
size: once

DNA: TGCAGCGCCTATTCCGGGGAGCTGTTTTTT
CDR3: CSAYSGELFF
J: TRBJ2-2
D: -
V: TRBV29-1
size: -

DNA: TGTGCCAGCAGCTCCCTGGGGCTTTACAATGAGCAGTTCTTC
CDR3: CASSSLGLYNEQFF
J: TRBJ2-1
D: -
V: TRBV7-6
size: few

DNA: TGCGCCAGCAGCTTGGGTTCAGGTCCCGGACAAGAGACCCAGTACTTC
CDR3: CASSLGSGPGQETQYF
J: TRBJ2-5
D: -
V: TRBV5-1
size: few

DNA: TGTGCCAGCAGTTCGAGGACTAGCGGGAGCCATGAGCAGTTCTTC
CDR3: CASSSRTSGSHEQFF
J: TRBJ2-1
D: TRBD2
V: TRBV12-3/TRBV12-4
size: few

DNA: TGTGCCAGCAGCTTAGAGCGGGCTACCCTAGATACGCAGTATTTT
CDR3: CASSLERATLDTQYF
J: TRBJ2-3
D: -
V: TRBV7-7
size: -

DNA: TGTGCCAGCAGCCTCAGCGGTCCCTCGACCCAGTACTTC
CDR3: CASSLSGPSTQYF
J: TRBJ2-5
D: -
V: TRBV7-9
size: -

DNA: TGCAGCGTTGTAAGCGGGAGATACGAGCAGTACTTC
CDR3: CSVVSGRYEQYF
J: TRBJ2-7
D: TRBD2
V: TRBV29-1
size: -

DNA: TGTGCCACCAGTGATCCAACCCAAAACACCGGGGAGCTGTTTTTT
CDR3: CATSDPTQNTGELFF
J: TRBJ2-2
D: -
V: TRBV24-1
size: many

DNA: TGCAGCTATCTCAGGGGGAGCACTGAAGCTTTCTTT
CDR3: CSYLRGSTEAFF
J: TRBJ1-1
D: TRBD1
V: TRBV20-1
size: many

DNA: TGTGCCATCAGTGATCCCCAAGAGACCCAGTACTTC
CDR3: CAISDPQETQYF
J: TRBJ2-5
D: -
V: TRBV10-3
size: -

DNA: TGCAGTGCCCCGGGGGCAGGGGGCTGGTATGGCTACACCTTC
CDR3: CSAPGAGGWYGYTF
J: TRBJ1-2
D: TRBD1
V: TRBV20-1
size: few

DNA: TGCAGTGCTAGAAAGGGGGGGACTGAAGCTTTCTTT
CDR3: CSARKGGTEAFF
J: TRBJ1-1
D: -
V: TRBV20-1
size: -

DNA: TGCAGCGTCTGGACAGGGCAGGGCTACACCTTC
CDR3: CSVWTGQGYTF
J: TRBJ1-2
D: TRBD1
V: TRBV29-1
size: many

DNA: TGTGCCAGCAGCCAAGATCTGGGGAGCGGGCTGTTCTTC
CDR3: CASSQDLGSGLFF
J: TRBJ2-1
D: -
V: TRBV3-1
size: -

DNA: TGCAGTGCCGATTTAATAATGAACACTGAAGCTTTCTTT
CDR3: CSADLIMNTEAFF
J: TRBJ1-1
D: -
V: TRBV20-1
size: many

DNA: TGTGCCAGCTCCGGGGACTCCCCTGGTTCGAAGCAGTACTTC
CDR3: CASSGDSPGSKQYF
J: TRBJ2-7
D: -
V: TRBV18
size: few

DNA: TGTGCCAGCAGTTACGGCAGCCAAGAGACCCAGTACTTC
CDR3: CASSYGSQETQYF
J: TRBJ2-5
D: -
V: TRBV6-5
size: few

DNA: TGTGCCAGCAGCCCATTCCGGGACAGGGCCAAAAACATTCAGTACTTC
CDR3: CASSPFRDRAKNIQYF
J: TRBJ2-4
D: TRBD1
V: TRBV7-9
size: -

DNA: TGCGCCAGCAGCCAAGAAGTTACCGGGACCGTTAACACAGATACGCAGTATTTT
CDR3: CASSQEVTGTVNTDTQYF
J: TRBJ2-3
D: -
V: TRBV4-1
size: -

DNA: TGTGCCAGTATGTCTTGGCAGTACTTC
CDR3: CASMSWQYF
J: TRBJ2-7
D: -
V: TRBV7-9
size: many

DNA: TGTGCCATCAGGGGCGTGGAGGGGGCGAACACTGAAGCTTTCTTT
CDR3: CAIRGVEGANTEAFF
J: TRBJ1-1
D: TRBD1
V: TRBV10-3
size: few

DNA: TGTGCCAGCAGTTATGGGACTAGCTCCTACAATGAGCAGTTCTTC
CDR3: CASSYGTSSYNEQFF
J: TRBJ2-1
D: TRBD2
V: TRBV6-5
size: many

DNA: TGCAGTGCTAATCCGGACAGCTATGGCTACACCTTC
CDR3: CSANPDSYGYTF
J: TRBJ1-2
D: -
V: TRBV20-1
size: few

DNA: TGTGCCAGTCTGAACGGACGCGGGAGCACAGATACGCAGTATTTT
CDR3: CASLNGRGSTDTQYF
J: TRBJ2-3
D: -
V: TRBV7-2
size: once

DNA: TGTGCCAGCAGTTACGATGCGAGGTTGGGTGGCTACACCTTC
CDR3: CASSYDARLGGYTF
J: TRBJ1-2
D: -
V: TRBV6-5
size: -

DNA: TGCAGTGCTGGACCATCAACAGGGAGGAAGTCACCCCTCCACTTT
CDR3: CSAGPSTGRKSPLHF
J: TRBJ1-6
D: -
V: TRBV20-1
size: -

DNA: TGCGCCAGCAGCTTGACAGGGAGTCGGTCACCCCTCCACTTT
CDR3: CASSLTGSRSPLHF
J: TRBJ1-6
D: -
V: TRBV5-1
size: many